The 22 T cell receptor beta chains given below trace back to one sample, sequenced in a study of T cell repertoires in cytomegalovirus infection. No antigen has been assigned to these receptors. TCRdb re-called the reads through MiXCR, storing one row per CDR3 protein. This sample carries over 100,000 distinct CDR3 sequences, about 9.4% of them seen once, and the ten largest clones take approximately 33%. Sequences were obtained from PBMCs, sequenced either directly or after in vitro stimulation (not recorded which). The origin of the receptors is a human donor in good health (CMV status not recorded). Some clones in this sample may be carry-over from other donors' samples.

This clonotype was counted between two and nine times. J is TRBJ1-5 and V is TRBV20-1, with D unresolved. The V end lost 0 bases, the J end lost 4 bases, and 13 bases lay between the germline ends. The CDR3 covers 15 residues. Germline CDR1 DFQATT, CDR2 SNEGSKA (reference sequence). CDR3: CSARDPGRLNQPQHF. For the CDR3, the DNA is TGCAGTGCTAGAGATCCCGGGAGGTTGAATCAGCCCCAGCATTTT.

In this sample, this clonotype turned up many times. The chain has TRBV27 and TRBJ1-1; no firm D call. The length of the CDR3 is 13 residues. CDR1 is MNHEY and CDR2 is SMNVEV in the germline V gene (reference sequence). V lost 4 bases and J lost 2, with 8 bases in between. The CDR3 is CASSYQVNTEAFF. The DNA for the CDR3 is TGTGCCAGCAGTTACCAGGTTAACACTGAAGCTTTCTTT.

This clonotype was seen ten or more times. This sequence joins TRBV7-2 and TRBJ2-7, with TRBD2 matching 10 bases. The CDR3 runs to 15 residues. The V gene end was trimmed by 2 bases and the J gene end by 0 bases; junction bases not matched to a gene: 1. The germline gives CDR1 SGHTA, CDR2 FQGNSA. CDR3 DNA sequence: TGTGCCAGCAGCTTACGACTAGCGGGCTCCTACGAGCAGTACTTC. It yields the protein CASSLRLAGSYEQYF. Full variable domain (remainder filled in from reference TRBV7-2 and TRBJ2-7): GAGVSQSPSNKVTEKGKDVELRCDPISGHTALYWYRQSLGQGLEFLIYFQGNSAPDKSGLPSDRFSAERTGGSVSTLTIQRTQQEDSAVYLCASSLRLAGSYEQYFGPGTRLTVT.

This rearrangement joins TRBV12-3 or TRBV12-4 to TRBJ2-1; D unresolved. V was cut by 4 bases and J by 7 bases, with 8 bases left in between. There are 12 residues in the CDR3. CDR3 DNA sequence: TGTGCCAGCAGTTCAATGGGGAATGAGCAGTTCTTC. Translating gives CASSSMGNEQFF.

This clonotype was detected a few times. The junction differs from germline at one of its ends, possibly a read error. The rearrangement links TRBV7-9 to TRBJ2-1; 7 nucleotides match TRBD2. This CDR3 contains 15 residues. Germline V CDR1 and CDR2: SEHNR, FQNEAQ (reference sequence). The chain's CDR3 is CASSLGSGGMGEQFF. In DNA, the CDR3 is TGTGCCAGCAGTTTAGGGTCGGGAGGTATGGGTGAGCAGTTCTTC.

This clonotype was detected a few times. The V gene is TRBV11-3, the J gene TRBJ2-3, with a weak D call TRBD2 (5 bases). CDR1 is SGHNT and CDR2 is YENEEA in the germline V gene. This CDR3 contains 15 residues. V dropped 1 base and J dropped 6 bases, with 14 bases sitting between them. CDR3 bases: TGTGCCAGCAGCTTAGGAGTCGGGGTGACGGATACGCAGTATTTT. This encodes CASSLGVGVTDTQYF.

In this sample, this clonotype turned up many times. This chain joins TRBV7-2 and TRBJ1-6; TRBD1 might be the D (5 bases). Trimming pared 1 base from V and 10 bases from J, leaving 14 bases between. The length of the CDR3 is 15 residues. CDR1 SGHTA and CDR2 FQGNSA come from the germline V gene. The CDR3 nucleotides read TGTGCCAGCAGCTTAGAGTCGGGGGTAAGATCACCCCTCCACTTT. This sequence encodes CASSLESGVRSPLHF.

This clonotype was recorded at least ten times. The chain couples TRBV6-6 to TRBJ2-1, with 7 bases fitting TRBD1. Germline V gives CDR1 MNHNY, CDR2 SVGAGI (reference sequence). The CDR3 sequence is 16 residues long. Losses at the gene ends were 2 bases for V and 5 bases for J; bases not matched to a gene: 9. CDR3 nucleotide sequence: TGTGCCAGCAGTTACGCCTACAGGGGATACCACAATGAGCAGTTCTTC. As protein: CASSYAYRGYHNEQFF.

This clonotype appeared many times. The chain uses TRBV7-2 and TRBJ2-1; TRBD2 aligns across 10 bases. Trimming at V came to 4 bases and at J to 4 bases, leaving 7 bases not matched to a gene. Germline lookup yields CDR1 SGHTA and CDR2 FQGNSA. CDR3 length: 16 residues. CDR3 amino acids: CASSWSLAGSYNEQFF. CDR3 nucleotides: TGTGCCAGCAGCTGGTCACTAGCGGGAAGTTACAATGAGCAGTTCTTC. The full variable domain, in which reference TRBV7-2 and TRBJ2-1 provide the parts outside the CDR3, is GAGVSQSPSNKVTEKGKDVELRCDPISGHTALYWYRQSLGQGLEFLIYFQGNSAPDKSGLPSDRFSAERTGGSVSTLTIQRTQQEDSAVYLCASSWSLAGSYNEQFFGPGTRLTVL.

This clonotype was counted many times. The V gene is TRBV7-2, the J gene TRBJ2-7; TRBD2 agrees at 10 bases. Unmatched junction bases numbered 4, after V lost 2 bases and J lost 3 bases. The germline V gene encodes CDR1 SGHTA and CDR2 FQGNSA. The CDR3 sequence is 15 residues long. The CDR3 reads CASSLTGTSVYEQYF. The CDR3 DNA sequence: TGTGCCAGCAGCTTAACCGGGACTAGCGTCTACGAGCAGTACTTC.

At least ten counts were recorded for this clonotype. The CDR3 nucleotides read TGTGCCTCCCATGGTTCAGGGGGCCCTTCCCGTTACAATGAGCAGTTCTTC. Translation: CASHGSGGPSRYNEQFF. The chain recombines TRBV10-3 with TRBJ2-1, with 8 bases aligning to TRBD1. The CDR3 loop spans 17 amino acids. V lost 11 bases and J lost 4; bases outside the gene matches: 19. Germline assignment: CDR1 ENHRY and CDR2 SYGVKD.

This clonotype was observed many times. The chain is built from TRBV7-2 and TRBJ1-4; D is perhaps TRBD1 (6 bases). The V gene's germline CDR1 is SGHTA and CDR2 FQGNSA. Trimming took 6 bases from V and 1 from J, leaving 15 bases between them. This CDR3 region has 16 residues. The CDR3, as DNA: TGTGCCAGCAGTTGGAGGGGGGGGGGAACTAATGAAAAACTGTTTTTT. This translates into CASSWRGGGTNEKLFF. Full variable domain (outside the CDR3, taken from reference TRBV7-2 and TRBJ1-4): GAGVSQSPSNKVTEKGKDVELRCDPISGHTALYWYRQSLGQGLEFLIYFQGNSAPDKSGLPSDRFSAERTGGSVSTLTIQRTQQEDSAVYLCASSWRGGGTNEKLFFGSGTQLSVL.

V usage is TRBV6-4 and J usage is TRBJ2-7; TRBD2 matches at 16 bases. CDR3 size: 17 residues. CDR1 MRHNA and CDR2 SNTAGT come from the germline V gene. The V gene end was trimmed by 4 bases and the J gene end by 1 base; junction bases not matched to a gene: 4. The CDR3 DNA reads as TGTGCCAGCAGTGGGGGACTAGCGGGAGGGGAGTCCTACGAGCAGTACGTC. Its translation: CASSGGLAGGESYEQYV.

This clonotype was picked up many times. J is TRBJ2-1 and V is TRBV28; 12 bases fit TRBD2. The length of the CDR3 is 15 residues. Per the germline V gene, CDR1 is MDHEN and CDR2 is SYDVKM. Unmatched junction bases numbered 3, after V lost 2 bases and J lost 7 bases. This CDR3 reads CASSLGLAGRNEQFF. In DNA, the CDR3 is TGTGCCAGCAGTTTAGGACTAGCGGGAAGGAATGAGCAGTTCTTC.

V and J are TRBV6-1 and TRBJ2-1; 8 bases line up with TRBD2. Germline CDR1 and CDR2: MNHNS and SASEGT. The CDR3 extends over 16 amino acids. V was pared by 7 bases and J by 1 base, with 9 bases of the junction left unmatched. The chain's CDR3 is CASTKLSGRSYNEQFF. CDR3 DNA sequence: TGTGCCAGCACCAAATTAAGCGGGAGATCCTACAATGAGCAGTTCTTC.

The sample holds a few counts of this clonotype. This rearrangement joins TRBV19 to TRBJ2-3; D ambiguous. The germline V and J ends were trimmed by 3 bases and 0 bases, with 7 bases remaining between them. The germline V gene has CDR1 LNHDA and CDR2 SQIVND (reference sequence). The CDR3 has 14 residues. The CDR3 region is CASSISTSTDTQYF. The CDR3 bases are TGTGCCAGTAGTATTTCTACTAGCACAGATACGCAGTATTTT.

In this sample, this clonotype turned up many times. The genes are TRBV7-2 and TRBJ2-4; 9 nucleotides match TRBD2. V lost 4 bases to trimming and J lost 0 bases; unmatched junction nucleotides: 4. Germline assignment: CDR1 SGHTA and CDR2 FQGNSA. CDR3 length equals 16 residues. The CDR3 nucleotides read TGTGCCAGCAGCTCTAGCGGGACGGTAGCCAAAAACATTCAGTACTTC. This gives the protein CASSSSGTVAKNIQYF.

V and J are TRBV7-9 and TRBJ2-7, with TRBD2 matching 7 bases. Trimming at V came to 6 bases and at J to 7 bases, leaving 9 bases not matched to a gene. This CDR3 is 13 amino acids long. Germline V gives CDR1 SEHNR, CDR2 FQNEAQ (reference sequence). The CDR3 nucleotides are TGTGCCAGCAGTAACACCGGGGGGAAAGAGCAGTACTTC. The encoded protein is CASSNTGGKEQYF.

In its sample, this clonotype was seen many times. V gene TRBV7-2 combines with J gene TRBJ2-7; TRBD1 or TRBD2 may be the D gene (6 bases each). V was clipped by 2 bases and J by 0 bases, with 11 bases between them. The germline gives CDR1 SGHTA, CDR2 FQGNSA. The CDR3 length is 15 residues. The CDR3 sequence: CASSLIGGSSYEQYV. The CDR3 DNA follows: TGTGCCAGCAGCTTAATAGGGGGGAGCTCCTACGAGCAGTACGTC.

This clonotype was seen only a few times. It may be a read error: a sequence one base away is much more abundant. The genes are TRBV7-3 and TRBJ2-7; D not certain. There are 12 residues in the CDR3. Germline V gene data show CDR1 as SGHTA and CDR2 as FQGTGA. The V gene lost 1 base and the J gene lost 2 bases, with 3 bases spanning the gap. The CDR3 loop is CASSLNTYEQYF. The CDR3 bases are TGTGCCAGCAGCTTAAACACCTACGAGCAGTACTTC.

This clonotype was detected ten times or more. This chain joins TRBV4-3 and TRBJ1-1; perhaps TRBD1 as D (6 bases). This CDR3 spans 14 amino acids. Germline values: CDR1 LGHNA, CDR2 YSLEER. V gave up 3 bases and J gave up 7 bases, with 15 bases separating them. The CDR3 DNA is TGCGCCAGCAGCCACTCGAGGACAGAGGGTGAAGCTTTCTTT. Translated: CASSHSRTEGEAFF.

Here the CDR3 reads CSAILSGGSYNEQFF. The CDR3 nucleotides are TGCAGTGCTATCTTAAGCGGAGGCTCCTACAATGAGCAGTTCTTC. This chain links TRBV20-1 with TRBJ2-1; a weak D match, TRBD2 (5 bases). Trimming removed 4 bases from V and 0 bases from J, with 13 bases in between. CDR1 DFQATT and CDR2 SNEGSKA come from the germline V gene (reference sequence). This CDR3 is built from 15 residues.